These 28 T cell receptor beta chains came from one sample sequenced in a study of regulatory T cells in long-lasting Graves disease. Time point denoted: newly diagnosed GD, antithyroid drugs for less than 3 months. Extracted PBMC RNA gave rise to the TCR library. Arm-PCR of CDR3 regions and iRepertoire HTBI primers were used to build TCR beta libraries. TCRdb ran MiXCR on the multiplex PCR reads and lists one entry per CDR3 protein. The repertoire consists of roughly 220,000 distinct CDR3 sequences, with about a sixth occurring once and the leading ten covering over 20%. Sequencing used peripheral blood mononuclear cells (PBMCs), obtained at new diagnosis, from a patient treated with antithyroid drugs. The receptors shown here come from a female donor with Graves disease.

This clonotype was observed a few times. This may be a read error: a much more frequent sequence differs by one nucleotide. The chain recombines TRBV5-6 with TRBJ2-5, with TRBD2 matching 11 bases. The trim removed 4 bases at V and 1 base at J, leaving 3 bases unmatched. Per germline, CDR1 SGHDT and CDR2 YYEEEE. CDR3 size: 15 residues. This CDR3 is CASSTGTSGQETQYF. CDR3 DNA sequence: TGTGCCAGCAGCACCGGGACTAGCGGCCAAGAGACCCAGTACTTC.

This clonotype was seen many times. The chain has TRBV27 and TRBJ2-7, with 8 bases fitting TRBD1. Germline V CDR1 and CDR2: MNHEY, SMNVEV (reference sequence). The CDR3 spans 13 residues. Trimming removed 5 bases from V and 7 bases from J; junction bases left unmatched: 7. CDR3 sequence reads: CASSRQGLGEQYF. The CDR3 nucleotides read TGTGCCAGCAGTCGACAGGGGTTGGGGGAGCAGTACTTC.

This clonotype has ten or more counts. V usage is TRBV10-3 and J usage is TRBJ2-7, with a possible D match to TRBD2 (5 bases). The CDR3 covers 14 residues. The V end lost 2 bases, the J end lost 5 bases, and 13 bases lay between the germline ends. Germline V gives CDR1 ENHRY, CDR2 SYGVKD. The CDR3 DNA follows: TGTGCCATCAGTGAGGGAAAACTAGGCCACGAGCAGTACTTC. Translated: CAISEGKLGHEQYF.

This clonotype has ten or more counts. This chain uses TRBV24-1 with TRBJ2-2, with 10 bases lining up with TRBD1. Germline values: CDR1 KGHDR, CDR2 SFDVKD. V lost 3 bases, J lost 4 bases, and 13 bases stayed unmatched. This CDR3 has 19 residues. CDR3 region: CATSDPSPGQGGFTGELFF. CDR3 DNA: TGTGCCACCAGTGATCCCTCCCCCGGACAGGGGGGATTCACCGGGGAGCTGTTTTTT.

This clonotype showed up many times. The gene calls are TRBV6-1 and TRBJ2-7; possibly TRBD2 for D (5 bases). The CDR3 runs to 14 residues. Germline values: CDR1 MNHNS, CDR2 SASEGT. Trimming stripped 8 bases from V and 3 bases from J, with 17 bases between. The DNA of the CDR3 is TGTGCCAGCTCGGAGTGGGGAGAAGGCTACGAGCAGTACTTC. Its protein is CASSEWGEGYEQYF.

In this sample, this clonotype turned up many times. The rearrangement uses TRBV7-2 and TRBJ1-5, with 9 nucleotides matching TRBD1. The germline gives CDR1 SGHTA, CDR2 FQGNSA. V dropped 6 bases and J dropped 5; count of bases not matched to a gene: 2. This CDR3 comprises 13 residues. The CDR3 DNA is TGTGCCAGCAGTCGGGACAGGGATCAGCCCCAGCATTTT. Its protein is CASSRDRDQPQHF.

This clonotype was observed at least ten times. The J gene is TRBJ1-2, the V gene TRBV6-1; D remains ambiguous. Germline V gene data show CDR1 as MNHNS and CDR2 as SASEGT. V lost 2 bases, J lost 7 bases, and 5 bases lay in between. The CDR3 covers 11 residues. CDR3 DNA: TGTGCCAGCAGTGAAAACCTTGGCTACACCTTC. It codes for CASSENLGYTF.

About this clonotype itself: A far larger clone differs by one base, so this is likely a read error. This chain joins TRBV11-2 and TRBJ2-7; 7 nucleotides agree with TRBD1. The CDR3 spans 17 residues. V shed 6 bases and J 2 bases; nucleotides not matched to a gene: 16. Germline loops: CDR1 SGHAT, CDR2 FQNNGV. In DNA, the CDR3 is TGTGCCAGCAGGGGTACCCGGACAGGAGAATACCCCTACGAGCAGTACTTC. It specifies CASRGTRTGEYPYEQYF.

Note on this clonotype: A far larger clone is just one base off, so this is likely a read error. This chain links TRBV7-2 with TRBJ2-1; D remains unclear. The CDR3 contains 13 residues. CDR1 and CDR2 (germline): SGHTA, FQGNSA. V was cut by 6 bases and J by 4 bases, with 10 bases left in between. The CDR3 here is CASREALYNEQFF. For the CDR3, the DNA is TGTGCCAGCAGGGAAGCCCTTTACAATGAGCAGTTCTTC.

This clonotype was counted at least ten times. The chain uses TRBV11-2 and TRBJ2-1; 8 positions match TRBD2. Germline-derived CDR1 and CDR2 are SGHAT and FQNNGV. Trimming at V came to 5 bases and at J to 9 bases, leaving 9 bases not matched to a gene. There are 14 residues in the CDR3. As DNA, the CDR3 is TGTGCCAGCAGCCATAGCGGGGTGGTTTTTGAGCAGTTCTTC. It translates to CASSHSGVVFEQFF.

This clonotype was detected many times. CDR3 sequence reads: CAISERQQAEAFF. CDR3 nucleotide sequence: TGTGCCATCAGTGAAAGACAGCAGGCTGAAGCTTTCTTT. The chain links TRBV10-3 to TRBJ1-1, with D perhaps TRBD1 (5 bases). Looked up from germline, CDR1 is ENHRY and CDR2 is SYGVKD. V lost 3 bases to trimming and J lost 6 bases, with 11 bases between them. The CDR3 contains 13 residues.

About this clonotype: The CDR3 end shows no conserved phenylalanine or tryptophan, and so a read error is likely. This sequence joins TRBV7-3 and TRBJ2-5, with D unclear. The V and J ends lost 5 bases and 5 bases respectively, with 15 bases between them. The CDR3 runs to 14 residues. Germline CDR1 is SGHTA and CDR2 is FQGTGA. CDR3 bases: TGTGCCAGCAGCCCCGACCGGTTGGGGGAGACCCAGTACTCC. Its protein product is CASSPDRLGETQYS.

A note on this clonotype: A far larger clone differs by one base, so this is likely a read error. CDR3 protein: CASSSMKGLAGEGQEFF. The CDR3, as DNA: TGTGCCAGCAGCTCGATGAAGGGACTAGCGGGAGAAGGTCAGGAGTTCTTC. V is TRBV7-9 and J is TRBJ2-1; 14 bases agree with TRBD2. The CDR3 contains 17 residues. Losses at the gene ends were 4 bases for V and 14 bases for J; bases not matched to a gene: 16. Germline CDR1 and CDR2: SEHNR and FQNEAQ (reference sequence). Combining the CDR3 with reference TRBV7-9 and TRBJ2-1 gives the whole variable domain DTGVSQNPRHKITKRGQNVTFRCDPISEHNRLYWYRQTLGQGPEFLTYFQNEAQLEKSRLLSDRFSAERPKGSFSTLEIQRTEQGDSAMYLCASSSMKGLAGEGQEFFGPGTRLTVL.

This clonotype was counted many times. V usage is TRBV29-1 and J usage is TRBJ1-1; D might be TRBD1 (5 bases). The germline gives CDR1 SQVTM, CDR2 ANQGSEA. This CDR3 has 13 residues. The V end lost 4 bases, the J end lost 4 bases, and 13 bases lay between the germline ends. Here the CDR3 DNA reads TGCAGCGTTGTCAGAGGGGCGAGCACTGAAGCTTTCTTT. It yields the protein CSVVRGASTEAFF.

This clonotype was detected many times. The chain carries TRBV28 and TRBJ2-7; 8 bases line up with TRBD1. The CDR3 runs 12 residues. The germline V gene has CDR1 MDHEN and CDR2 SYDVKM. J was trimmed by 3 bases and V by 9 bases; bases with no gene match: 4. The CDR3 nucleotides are TGTGCCAGTCTAACAGGGGGCTACGAGCAGTACTTC. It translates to CASLTGGYEQYF.

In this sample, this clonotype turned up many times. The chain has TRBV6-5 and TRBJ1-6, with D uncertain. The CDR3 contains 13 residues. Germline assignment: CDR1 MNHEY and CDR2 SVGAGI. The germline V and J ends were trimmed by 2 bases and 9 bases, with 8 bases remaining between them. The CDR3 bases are TGTGCCAGCAGTTACAGTCCTTCTTCACCCCTCCACTTT. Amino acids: CASSYSPSSPLHF.

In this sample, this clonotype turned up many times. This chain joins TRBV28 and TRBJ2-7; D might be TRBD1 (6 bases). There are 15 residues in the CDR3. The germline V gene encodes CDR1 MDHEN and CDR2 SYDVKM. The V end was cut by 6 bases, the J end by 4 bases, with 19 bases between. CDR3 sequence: CASRRLRDKVYEQYF. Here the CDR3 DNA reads TGTGCCAGCAGGCGCCTCCGGGACAAGGTATACGAGCAGTACTTC.

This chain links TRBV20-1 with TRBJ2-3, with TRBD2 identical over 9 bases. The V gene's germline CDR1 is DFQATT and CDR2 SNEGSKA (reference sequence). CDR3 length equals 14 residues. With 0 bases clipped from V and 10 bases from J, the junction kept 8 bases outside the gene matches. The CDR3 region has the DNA TGCAGTGCTAGAGATCTTAGCGGGAGTGGTGCGCAGTATTTT. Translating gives CSARDLSGSGAQYF.

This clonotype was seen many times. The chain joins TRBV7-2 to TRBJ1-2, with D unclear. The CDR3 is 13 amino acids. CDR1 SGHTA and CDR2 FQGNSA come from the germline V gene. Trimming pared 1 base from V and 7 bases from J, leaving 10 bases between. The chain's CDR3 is CASSLGFWGGYTF. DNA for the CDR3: TGTGCCAGCAGCTTAGGGTTTTGGGGTGGCTACACCTTC.

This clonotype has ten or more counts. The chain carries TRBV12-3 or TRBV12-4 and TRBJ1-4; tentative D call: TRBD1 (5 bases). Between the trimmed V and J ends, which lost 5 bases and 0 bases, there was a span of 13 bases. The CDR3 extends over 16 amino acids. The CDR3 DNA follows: TGTGCCAGCAGTCGGACACTCCCATCAACTAATGAAAAACTGTTTTTT. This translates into CASSRTLPSTNEKLFF.

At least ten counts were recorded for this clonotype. CDR3 sequence reads: CASSTGPHEGETQYF. The CDR3 coding sequence is TGTGCCAGCAGCACGGGACCTCATGAGGGAGAGACCCAGTACTTC. V and J are TRBV5-5 and TRBJ2-5, with D tentatively TRBD1 or TRBD2 (5 bases each). Trimming removed 4 bases at V and 4 bases at J, with 17 bases between. The length of the CDR3 is 15 residues. Germline V lookup: CDR1 SGHKS, CDR2 YYEKEE (reference sequence).

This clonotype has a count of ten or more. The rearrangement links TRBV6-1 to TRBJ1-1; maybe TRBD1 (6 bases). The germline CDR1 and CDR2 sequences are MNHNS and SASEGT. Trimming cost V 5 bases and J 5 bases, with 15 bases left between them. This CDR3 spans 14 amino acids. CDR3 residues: CASSTGQGRTEAFF. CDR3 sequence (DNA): TGTGCCAGCAGTACAGGGCAGGGGAGGACTGAAGCTTTCTTT.

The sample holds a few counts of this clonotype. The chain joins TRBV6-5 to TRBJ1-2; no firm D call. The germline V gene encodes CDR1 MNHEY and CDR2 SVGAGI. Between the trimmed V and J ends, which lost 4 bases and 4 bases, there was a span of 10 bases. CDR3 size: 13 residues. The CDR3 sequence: CASSSTDGYGYTF. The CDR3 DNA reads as TGTGCCAGCAGTTCGACGGACGGCTATGGCTACACCTTC.

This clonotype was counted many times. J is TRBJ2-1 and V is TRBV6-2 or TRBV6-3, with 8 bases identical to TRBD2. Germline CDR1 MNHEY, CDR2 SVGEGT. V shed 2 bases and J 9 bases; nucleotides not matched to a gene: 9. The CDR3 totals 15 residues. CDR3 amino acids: CASSYAGGGWGEQFF. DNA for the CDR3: TGTGCCAGCAGTTACGCGGGAGGTGGGTGGGGTGAGCAGTTCTTC.

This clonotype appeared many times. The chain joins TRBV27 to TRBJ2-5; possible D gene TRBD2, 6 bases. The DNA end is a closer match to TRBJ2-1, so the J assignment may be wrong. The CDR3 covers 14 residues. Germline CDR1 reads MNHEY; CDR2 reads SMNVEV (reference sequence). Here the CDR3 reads CASSFPGLHNEQFF. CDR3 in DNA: TGTGCCAGCAGTTTTCCGGGACTTCACAATGAGCAGTTCTTC.

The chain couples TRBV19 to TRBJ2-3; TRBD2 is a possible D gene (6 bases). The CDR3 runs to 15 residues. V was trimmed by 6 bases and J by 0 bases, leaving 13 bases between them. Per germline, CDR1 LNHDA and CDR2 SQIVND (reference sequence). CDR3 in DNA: TGTGCCAGTAGCAGGACTATCCAGAGCACAGATACGCAGTATTTT. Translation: CASSRTIQSTDTQYF.

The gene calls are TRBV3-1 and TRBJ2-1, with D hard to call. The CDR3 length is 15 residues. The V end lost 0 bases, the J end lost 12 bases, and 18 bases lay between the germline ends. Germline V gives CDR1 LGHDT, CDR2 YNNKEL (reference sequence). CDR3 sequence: CASSQDRNLGIGQFF. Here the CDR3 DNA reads TGTGCCAGCAGCCAAGATAGGAACCTAGGCATCGGGCAGTTCTTC.

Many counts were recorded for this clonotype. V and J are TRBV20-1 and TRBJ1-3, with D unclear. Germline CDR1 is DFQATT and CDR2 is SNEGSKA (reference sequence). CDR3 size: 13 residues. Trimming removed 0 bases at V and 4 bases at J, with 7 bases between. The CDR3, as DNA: TGCAGTGCTAGAGAGTCGGCCGGAAACACCATATATTTT. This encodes CSARESAGNTIYF.